This T cell receptor (beta chain) was observed in a study of cytomegalovirus exposure and HLA in healthy donors. Whole-study results and caveats: The study recorded some 160 TCR beta chains that were cytomegalovirus-associated.

Generated by immunoSEQ multiplex PCR, the TCRdb table keeps only in-frame clones and is missing some. The sample yields 43,000 or so clones, roughly 90% seen once. A word on this clone: Its antigen is not known.

Germline trimming cut 0 bases from V and 11 bases from J; bases unmatched to any gene: 5. The CDR3 contains 16 residues. CDR1 and CDR2 from the germline V gene are MNHEY and SMNVEV (reference sequence). This receptor was identified in a man between 18 and 29 years old in good health and CMV-seronegative. The chain has TRBV27 and TRBJ2-1, with 15 bases identical to TRBD2. The sequencing sample was made of PBMCs. CDR3 in amino acids: CASSLSRTSGRGKQFF. DNA of the CDR3: TGTGCCAGCAGTTTATCCCGGACTAGCGGGAGGGGAAAGCAGTTCTTC.